This passage covers 11 T cell receptor beta chains from one sample sequenced in a study of T cells in Graves' hyperthyroidism and ophthalmopathy. TCR beta CDR3 region amplification was performed from RNA transcripts. The HTBI set primed first-round TCR CDR3 RT-PCR. In TCRdb, the multiplex PCR reads were re-called with MiXCR into one record per CDR3 protein. Of just over 550,000 distinct CDR3 sequences in the sample, 46% were seen once. The sequenced sample was peripheral blood or thyroid tissue (not recorded which). The receptors stem from a woman younger than 30 with Graves' hyperthyroidism.

This clonotype came up once. The chain recombines TRBV19 with TRBJ1-5; D might be TRBD1 (5 bases). Germline assignment: CDR1 LNHDA and CDR2 SQIVND (reference sequence). Trimming stripped 5 bases from V and 6 bases from J, with 17 bases between. The CDR3 totals 15 residues. The CDR3 region is CASSQARGASQPQHF. CDR3 DNA sequence: TGTGCCAGTAGTCAGGCTCGAGGGGCGAGTCAGCCCCAGCATTTT. Together with reference TRBV19 and TRBJ1-5, the CDR3 gives the full variable domain: DGGITQSPKYLFRKEGQNVTLSCEQNLNHDAMYWYRQDPGQGLRLIYYSQIVNDFQKGDIAEGYSVSREKKESFPLTVTSAQKNPTAFYLCASSQARGASQPQHFGDGTRLSIL.

The gene calls are TRBV10-3 and TRBJ1-5; 7 nucleotides agree with TRBD1. Germline values: CDR1 ENHRY, CDR2 SYGVKD. V shed 10 bases, J shed 6 bases, and the junction held 18 bases outside the gene matches. The CDR3 has 16 amino acids. As DNA, the CDR3 is TGTGCCACCGCACCTCCTATACAGGGGAGTGTTCAGCCCCAGCATTTT. Amino acids: CATAPPIQGSVQPQHF.

V is TRBV2 and J is TRBJ1-1, with a weak D call TRBD1 (6 bases). The CDR3 covers 14 residues. The germline CDR1 and CDR2 sequences are SNHLY and FYNNEI. Trimming removed 6 bases at V and 1 base at J, with 12 bases between. The CDR3 here is CASRSGTPNTEAFF. CDR3 nucleotide sequence: TGTGCCAGCAGAAGCGGGACACCGAACACTGAAGCTTTCTTT.

This clonotype came up many times. The rearrangement joins TRBV7-2 to TRBJ1-1; D unresolved. CDR3 length equals 13 residues. The V gene lost 1 base and the J gene lost 2 bases, with 5 bases spanning the gap. Germline loops: CDR1 SGHTA, CDR2 FQGNSA. This chain's CDR3 is CASSLGFNTEAFF. CDR3 bases: TGTGCCAGCAGCTTAGGGTTCAACACTGAAGCTTTCTTT.

The chain links TRBV19 to TRBJ2-5; TRBD2 is a possible D gene (6 bases). Trimming left V 11 bases short and J 5 bases short, with 15 bases between. Germline CDR1 and CDR2: LNHDA and SQIVND (reference sequence). The CDR3 extends over 12 amino acids. The DNA of the CDR3 is TGTGCCCGCTCAGACAGCGGGGAGACCCAGTACTTC. Translation: CARSDSGETQYF.

The chain is built from TRBV7-8 and TRBJ2-7, with 14 bases matching TRBD2. The CDR3 has 16 amino acids. The V gene end was trimmed by 5 bases and the J gene end by 5 bases; junction bases not matched to a gene: 8. Germline loops: CDR1 SGHVS, CDR2 FQNEAQ. CDR3 protein: CASSAPTSGRVHEQYF. The CDR3 DNA reads TGTGCCAGCAGCGCACCGACTAGCGGGAGGGTGCACGAGCAGTACTTC.

In this sample, this clonotype turned up a few times. The V call is TRBV19, the J call TRBJ2-2, with 9 positions matching TRBD2. This CDR3 spans 15 amino acids. Germline values: CDR1 LNHDA, CDR2 SQIVND (reference sequence). V trimming: 9 bases; J trimming: 0 bases; junction bases outside the gene matches: 5. The CDR3 region has the DNA TGTGCCAGCAGGCTAGCGGGGACGAACACCGGGGAGCTGTTTTTT. Translation: CASRLAGTNTGELFF.

The rearrangement uses TRBV7-9 and TRBJ2-7; D unclear. The CDR3 runs to 15 residues. The V gene's germline CDR1 is SEHNR and CDR2 FQNEAQ (reference sequence). V was clipped by 5 bases and J by 6 bases, with 20 bases between them. CDR3 coding DNA: TGTGCCAGCAGCCAAGATCGTGGGGATCAAGTCGAGCAGTACTTC. Amino acids: CASSQDRGDQVEQYF.

The chain is built from TRBV2 and TRBJ1-4, with D tentatively TRBD1 (5 bases). Per the germline V gene, CDR1 is SNHLY and CDR2 is FYNNEI. The CDR3 is 15 amino acids. Deletions cut 6 bases from V and 1 base from J, with 12 bases between. CDR3 nucleotide sequence: TGTGCCAGCAGGGGACTCCCCGGAACTAATGAAAAACTGTTTTTT. It translates to CASRGLPGTNEKLFF.

This clonotype was detected ten times or more. This chain connects TRBV9 to TRBJ1-6; D gene ambiguous. V was clipped by 6 bases and J by 7 bases, with 8 bases between them. The germline gives CDR1 SGDLS, CDR2 YYNGEE. This CDR3 is 12 amino acids long. The CDR3 reads CASNWGNSPLHF. The DNA of the CDR3 is TGTGCCAGCAACTGGGGAAATTCACCCCTCCACTTT.

This clonotype was counted only a few times. The chain recombines TRBV20-1 with TRBJ1-1, with D hard to call. Between the trimmed V and J ends, which lost 3 bases and 3 bases, there was a span of 5 bases. The CDR3 has 11 residues. Per germline, CDR1 DFQATT and CDR2 SNEGSKA (reference sequence). CDR3 in DNA: TGCAGTGCTAGGGAGGACACTGAAGCTTTCTTT. This codes for CSAREDTEAFF.